The 4 T cell receptor beta chains listed next were all sequenced from one sample in a study of T cells in Graves' hyperthyroidism and ophthalmopathy. What was amplified from RNA transcripts were TCR beta CDR3 regions. HTBI primers were employed in a first-round RT-PCR of the TCR CDR3. MiXCR, run by TCRdb on the multiplex PCR reads, gives a single entry per CDR3 protein. The sample carries some 370,000 distinct CDR3 sequences, around an eighth recorded once. Sequenced material: blood. The receptor set was obtained from a man aged 50 to 60 with Graves' ophthalmopathy.

In its sample, this clonotype was seen many times. The chain is built from TRBV30 and TRBJ1-5, with D uncertain. Per germline, CDR1 GTSNPN and CDR2 SVGIG (reference sequence). This CDR3 is built from 12 residues. V lost 3 bases to trimming and J lost 2 bases, with 5 bases between them. DNA for the CDR3: TGTGCCTGGAGCCCCGGCAATCAGCCCCAGCATTTT. It yields the protein CAWSPGNQPQHF.

This clonotype was found many times. The gene calls are TRBV3-1 and TRBJ1-2, with 10 bases that match TRBD1. Trimming cost V 5 bases and J 4 bases; bases outside gene matches: 4. Germline V CDR1 and CDR2: LGHDT, YNNKEL (reference sequence). The CDR3 sequence is 14 residues long. In nucleotides, the CDR3 is TGTGCCAGCAGCTGGGACAGGGGTGCCTATGGCTACACCTTC. It is translated as CASSWDRGAYGYTF.

This clonotype was counted ten times or more. The rearrangement links TRBV18 to TRBJ2-1; D not resolved. CDR3 size: 16 residues. CDR1 is KGHSH and CDR2 is LQKENI in the germline V gene. The V end lost 4 bases, the J end lost 5 bases, and 18 bases lay between the germline ends. CDR3 nucleotides: TGTGCCAGCTCACAGAACCCGGGCCAAGCGAACAATGAGCAGTTCTTC. Residues: CASSQNPGQANNEQFF.

This clonotype was seen more than once but under ten times. CDR3 coding DNA: TGTGCCAGCAGAACGGGGACAGGGGCACAGAGTACGCAGTATTTT. The encoded protein is CASRTGTGAQSTQYF. The V gene is TRBV27, the J gene TRBJ2-3; 10 nucleotides line up with TRBD1. This CDR3 region has 15 residues. Trimming cost V 6 bases and J 8 bases; bases outside gene matches: 11. CDR1 and CDR2 from the germline V gene are MNHEY and SMNVEV (reference sequence).